A single sample gave rise to the 23 T cell receptor beta chains below, sequenced in a study of cytomegalovirus exposure and HLA in healthy donors. Vbeta (60) and Jbeta (13) primers were used in the PCR. Some clones are missing from TCRdb's copy, which holds only in-frame ones; the method was immunoSEQ multiplex PCR. Among some 150,000 clones listed, over 60% were seen once. Sequenced sample: PBMCs. The receptors derive from a woman younger than 45 in good health and CMV-seronegative.

V gene TRBV4-2 combines with J gene TRBJ2-1; weak D call: TRBD2 (6 bases). V was trimmed by 1 base and J by 7 bases, leaving 11 bases between them. The CDR3 is made up of 14 amino acids. The germline V gene has CDR1 LGHNA and CDR2 YNFKEQ. In DNA, the CDR3 is TGTGCCAGCAGCCAAGCGGGACTCAATAATGAGCAGTTCTTC. Translating it yields CASSQAGLNNEQFF.

The CDR3 DNA sequence: TGTGCCAGCAGGGCCGCCAGGAATCAGCCCCAGCATTTT. As protein: CASRAARNQPQHF. The gene calls are TRBV6-5 and TRBJ1-5; D not certain. This CDR3 has 13 residues. Germline loops: CDR1 MNHEY, CDR2 SVGAGI. The V end lost 6 bases, the J end lost 4 bases, and 10 bases lay between the germline ends.

This rearrangement joins TRBV19 to TRBJ2-2; 7 bases agree with TRBD2. This CDR3 has 14 amino acids. Germline V CDR1 and CDR2: LNHDA, SQIVND (reference sequence). Trimming removed 9 bases from V and 3 bases from J; junction bases left unmatched: 7. CDR3 in amino acids: CASHGGGDTGELFF. DNA of the CDR3: TGTGCCAGCCATGGGGGGGGTGACACCGGGGAGCTGTTTTTT.

J is TRBJ2-1 and V is TRBV7-6, with 7 bases fitting TRBD1. J gave up 9 bases and V 5 bases, and 1 base lay outside the gene matches. Per the germline V gene, CDR1 is SGHVS and CDR2 is FNYEAQ. The CDR3 has 11 residues. In DNA, the CDR3 is TGTGCCAGCAGCAGGGGGCTTGAGCAGTTCTTC. Amino acids: CASSRGLEQFF.

The V gene is TRBV13, the J gene TRBJ2-5; the match to TRBD1 covers 11 bases. The CDR3 runs 16 residues. Germline V CDR1 and CDR2: PRHDT, FYEKMQ (reference sequence). V shed 5 bases, J shed 4 bases, and the junction held 9 bases outside the gene matches. The CDR3 nucleotides are TGTGCCAGCAGCCGAGGGACAGGGGGGAATATAGAGACCCAGTACTTC. This codes for CASSRGTGGNIETQYF.

The V call is TRBV4-2, the J call TRBJ2-7, with TRBD2 matching 10 bases. The CDR3 totals 16 residues. Germline CDR1 and CDR2: LGHNA and YNFKEQ. Losses at the gene ends were 0 bases for V and 4 bases for J; bases not matched to a gene: 6. The CDR3 loop is CASSQDARTSGYEQYF. In DNA form, the CDR3 reads TGTGCCAGCAGCCAAGACGCGCGGACTAGCGGTTACGAGCAGTACTTC.

For the CDR3, the DNA is TGTGCCAGCAGCCCGGGACAGGTAGCTGGCTACACCTTC. Encoded protein: CASSPGQVAGYTF. The rearrangement uses TRBV7-9 and TRBJ1-2; 8 nucleotides align to TRBD1. Germline CDR1 reads SEHNR; CDR2 reads FQNEAQ (reference sequence). This CDR3 contains 13 residues. The junction had 6 bases not matched to a gene; V was cut back by 5 bases and J by 7 bases.

J is TRBJ2-7 and V is TRBV7-9; 7 positions match TRBD1. Germline V gene lookup returns CDR1 SEHNR and CDR2 FQNEAQ (reference sequence). With V trimmed by 2 bases and J by 5 bases, 3 bases remained unmatched. The CDR3 has 13 amino acids. The CDR3 spells CASSLRQGHEQYF. The CDR3 DNA sequence: TGTGCCAGCAGCTTAAGACAGGGTCACGAGCAGTACTTC.

J is TRBJ1-1 and V is TRBV7-9; D might be TRBD1 (6 bases). Trimming took off 5 bases at V and 6 bases at J, with 16 bases between the two ends. The CDR3 is 14 residues long. Germline CDR1 and CDR2: SEHNR and FQNEAQ (reference sequence). CDR3 nucleotide sequence: TGTGCCAGCAGCCCCCAGGGGAGAGGTTCTGAAGCTTTCTTT. This sequence encodes CASSPQGRGSEAFF. Looking up the rest from reference TRBV7-9 and TRBJ1-1 gives the full variable domain: DTGVSQNPRHKITKRGQNVTFRCDPISEHNRLYWYRQTLGQGPEFLTYFQNEAQLEKSRLLSDRFSAERPKGSFSTLEIQRTEQGDSAMYLCASSPQGRGSEAFFGQGTRLTVV.

The rearrangement joins TRBV13 to TRBJ2-7, with TRBD1 matching 9 bases. J was trimmed by 5 bases and V by 5 bases; bases with no gene match: 10. Germline CDR1 PRHDT, CDR2 FYEKMQ (reference sequence). This CDR3 is built from 15 residues. In DNA, the CDR3 is TGTGCCAGCAGCGATTCCGGGACAGGGACCAACGAGCAGTACTTC. Protein product: CASSDSGTGTNEQYF.

The chain uses TRBV7-2 and TRBJ1-2, with D possibly matching TRBD1 (6 bases). The ends were cut back, 3 bases at V and 6 bases at J, with 20 bases in the middle. There are 16 residues in the CDR3. Germline CDR1 reads SGHTA; CDR2 reads FQGNSA. The CDR3 sequence: CASSLDSQGAVNGYTF. The CDR3 DNA reads TGTGCCAGCAGCTTGGACTCACAGGGAGCGGTAAATGGCTACACCTTC.

This chain joins TRBV7-2 and TRBJ2-1; 9 bases are shared with TRBD2. This CDR3 region has 15 residues. J gave up 8 bases and V 2 bases, and 7 bases lay outside the gene matches. Looked up from germline, CDR1 is SGHTA and CDR2 is FQGNSA. This chain's CDR3 is CASSLRRGGRDEQFF. The CDR3 DNA reads as TGTGCCAGCAGCTTACGGCGGGGGGGCCGGGATGAGCAGTTCTTC.

CDR3 sequence: CASGPGLAGDYEQYF. CDR3 sequence (DNA): TGTGCCAGCGGACCGGGACTAGCGGGGGACTACGAGCAGTACTTC. The chain recombines TRBV6-5 with TRBJ2-5; 14 bases map to TRBD2. The J call may be mistaken, given a closer DNA end match to TRBJ2-7. CDR3 size: 15 residues. Germline loops: CDR1 MNHEY, CDR2 SVGAGI.

About this clone itself: At one boundary the junction diverges from the germline segment, which might be a read error. This chain links TRBV7-7 with TRBJ1-3, with D hard to call. The germline gives CDR1 SSHAT, CDR2 FNYEAQ (reference sequence). The CDR3 is 13 residues long. The CDR3 loop reads CASSAEEGTTIYF. For the CDR3, the DNA is TGTGCTAGCAGCGCAGAGGAGGGAACGACCATATATTTT.

The chain is built from TRBV7-9 and TRBJ1-2; D call uncertain. The ends were cut back, 2 bases at V and 8 bases at J, with 18 bases in the middle. Germline V gives CDR1 SEHNR, CDR2 FQNEAQ (reference sequence). The CDR3 spans 15 residues. CDR3 coding DNA: TGTGCCAGCAGCTTAACGCAGAGTACTTCGGGAGGCTACACCTTC. As protein: CASSLTQSTSGGYTF.

The chain carries TRBV7-8 and TRBJ1-1; 11 bases align to TRBD1. Germline V gives CDR1 SGHVS, CDR2 FQNEAQ. The V gene end was trimmed by 6 bases and the J gene end by 4 bases; junction bases not matched to a gene: 7. The CDR3 loop spans 15 amino acids. CDR3 sequence: CASSYSGTGGTEAFF. The DNA of the CDR3 is TGTGCCAGCAGTTACTCCGGGACAGGGGGCACTGAAGCTTTCTTT.

The J gene is TRBJ2-2, the V gene TRBV9, with a possible D match to TRBD1 (6 bases). V dropped 0 bases and J dropped 1 base, with 10 bases sitting between them. The CDR3 runs to 16 residues. Germline assignment: CDR1 SGDLS and CDR2 YYNGEE. The CDR3 loop is CASSVAIGGNTGELFF. CDR3 nucleotide sequence: TGTGCCAGCAGCGTAGCTATAGGGGGGAACACCGGGGAGCTGTTTTTT.

The rearrangement uses TRBV6-5 and TRBJ2-7; D ambiguous. The length of the CDR3 is 13 residues. Germline-derived CDR1 and CDR2 are MNHEY and SVGAGI. V was shortened by 0 bases and J by 6 bases, with 9 bases between the two germline ends. The DNA for the CDR3 is TGTGCCAGCAGTTACTCGAGTGAGTCCGAGCAGTACTTC. Its translation is CASSYSSESEQYF.

V gene TRBV27 combines with J gene TRBJ1-5; possibly TRBD1 for D (5 bases). CDR3 length: 14 residues. Trimming pared 5 bases from V and 4 bases from J, leaving 12 bases between. Looked up from germline, CDR1 is MNHEY and CDR2 is SMNVEV (reference sequence). The CDR3 sequence: CASSGSGGNQPQHF. In DNA form, the CDR3 reads TGTGCCAGCAGTGGATCGGGGGGGAATCAGCCCCAGCATTTT.

The chain recombines TRBV15 with TRBJ2-3; possible D gene TRBD2, 6 bases. Germline V gene data show CDR1 as LNHNV and CDR2 as YYDKDF (reference sequence). V was pared by 9 bases and J by 3 bases, with 13 bases between. The CDR3 totals 13 residues. The CDR3 protein is CATRRVGTDTQYF. CDR3 bases: TGTGCCACACGGAGGGTGGGAACAGATACGCAGTATTTT.

The chain uses TRBV11-2 and TRBJ1-5, with D perhaps matching TRBD1 (6 bases). CDR1 and CDR2 (germline): SGHAT, FQNNGV. This CDR3 has 13 amino acids. The germline V and J ends were trimmed by 5 bases and 9 bases, with 14 bases remaining between them. CDR3 coding DNA: TGTGCCAGCAGCCCTACAGGGCTGACGCCCCAGCATTTT. Translation gives CASSPTGLTPQHF.

This clone has a handful of counts. This sequence joins TRBV11-3 and TRBJ2-5; 9 bases match TRBD2. This CDR3 is built from 17 residues. The junction had 8 bases not matched to a gene; V was cut back by 1 base and J by 2 bases. The V gene's germline CDR1 is SGHNT and CDR2 YENEEA. The CDR3 loop is CASSLGIAGVEQETQYF. CDR3 sequence (DNA): TGTGCCAGCAGCTTAGGAATAGCGGGAGTTGAACAAGAGACCCAGTACTTC.

This chain links TRBV6-5 with TRBJ1-1, with a tentative D call TRBD1 (5 bases). Germline V gene data show CDR1 as MNHEY and CDR2 as SVGAGI. V lost 8 bases and J 5 bases, leaving 15 bases between the germline ends. The CDR3 is 13 residues long. CDR3 DNA sequence: TGTGCCAGCGAAAGGAGGGGAAGTACTGAAGCTTTCTTT. Protein product: CASERRGSTEAFF.